This T cell receptor (beta chain) was profiled in a study of blood T cell repertoires in COVID-19. About the research overall: The samples span acute and convalescent COVID-19 from the United States, Italy and Spain.

In the authors' methods: Estimated nucleated cell counts came from reference gene primer amplification. Generated by immunoSEQ multiplex PCR, the TCRdb table keeps only in-frame clones and is missing some. That table supplies the V and J calls and clone size; D and trimming were determined from the DNA. The sample has about 24,000 clones, roughly 86% seen once. Germline V gene lookup returns CDR1 SEHNR and CDR2 FQNEAQ (reference sequence). The CDR3 covers 13 residues. Trimming pared 7 bases from V and 4 bases from J, leaving 13 bases between. Sequencing was done on a sample of peripheral blood. This receptor was obtained from a human donor with active COVID-19. The donor label of this sample is uncertain. The V and J genes are TRBV7-9 and TRBJ2-5; D may be TRBD2 (5 bases). For the CDR3, the DNA is TGTGCCAGCAACCGCGGGTCGGCAGAGACCCAGTACTTC. Its protein is CASNRGSAETQYF.